This TCR beta chain was documented in a study of response to subunit inactivated influenza vaccine. Study conclusions and caveats: Authors suggested each seasonal influenza vaccination recruits few new T cells.

With respect to this clonotype: Antigen unknown.

MiXCR, applied by TCRdb to the RT-PCR reads, yields one record per CDR3 protein. The data show fewer than 700,000 distinct CDR3 sequences, with 13% seen just once and roughly 13% held by the top ten. V lost 2 bases and J lost 8, with 13 bases in between. The CDR3 is 13 residues long. CDR1 is DFQATT and CDR2 is SNEGSKA in the germline V gene (reference sequence). J is TRBJ2-1 and V is TRBV20-1, with D possibly matching TRBD2 (5 bases). This TCR was sampled from a man aged 45 to 65 who received an inactivated influenza vaccine. Material: PBMCs from blood, obtained 40 to 50 days after vaccination. CDR3 sequence (DNA): TGCAGTGCTAGAACGGGAAGACGCGATGAGCAGTTCTTC. Amino acids: CSARTGRRDEQFF.